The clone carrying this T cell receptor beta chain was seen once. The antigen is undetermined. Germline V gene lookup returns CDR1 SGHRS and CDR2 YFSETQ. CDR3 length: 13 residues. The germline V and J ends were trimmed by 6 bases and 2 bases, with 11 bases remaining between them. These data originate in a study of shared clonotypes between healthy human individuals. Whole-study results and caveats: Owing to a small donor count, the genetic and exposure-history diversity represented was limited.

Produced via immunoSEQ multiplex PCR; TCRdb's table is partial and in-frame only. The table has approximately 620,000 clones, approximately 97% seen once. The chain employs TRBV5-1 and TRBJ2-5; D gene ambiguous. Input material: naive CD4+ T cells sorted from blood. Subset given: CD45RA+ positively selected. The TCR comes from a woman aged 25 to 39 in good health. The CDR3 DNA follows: TGCGCCAGCACCCTCATTGGGCAAGAGACCCAGTACTTC. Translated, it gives CASTLIGQETQYF.